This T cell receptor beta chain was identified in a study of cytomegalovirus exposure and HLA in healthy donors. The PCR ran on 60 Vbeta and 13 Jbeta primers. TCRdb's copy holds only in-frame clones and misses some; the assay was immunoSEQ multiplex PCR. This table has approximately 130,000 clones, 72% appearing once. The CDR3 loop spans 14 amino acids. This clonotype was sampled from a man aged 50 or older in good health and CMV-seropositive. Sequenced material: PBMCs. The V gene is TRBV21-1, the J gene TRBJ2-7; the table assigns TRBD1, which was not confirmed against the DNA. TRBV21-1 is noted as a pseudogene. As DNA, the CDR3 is TGTGCCAGCAGAGTCCGGGACAGGGGATACGAGCAGTACTTC. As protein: CASRVRDRGYEQYF.